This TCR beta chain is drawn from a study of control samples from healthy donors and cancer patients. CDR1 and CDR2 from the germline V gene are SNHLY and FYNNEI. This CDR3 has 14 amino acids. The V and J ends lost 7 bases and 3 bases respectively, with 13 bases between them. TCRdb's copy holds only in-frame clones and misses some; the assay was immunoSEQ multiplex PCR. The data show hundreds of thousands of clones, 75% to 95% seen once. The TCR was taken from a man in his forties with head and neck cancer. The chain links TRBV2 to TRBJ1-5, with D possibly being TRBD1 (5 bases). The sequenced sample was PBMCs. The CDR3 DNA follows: TGTGCCAGCACTGGGGGATTGAACAATCAGCCCCAGCATTTT. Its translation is CASTGGLNNQPQHF.